Each of the 27 T cell receptor beta chains below was sequenced from the same sample in a study of tissue T cells after allogeneic stem cell transplantation. Some clones are missing from TCRdb's copy, which holds only in-frame ones; the method was immunoSEQ multiplex PCR. This sample carries 7,500 to 8,000 clones, 36% of them seen once, and the ten largest clones take roughly 6.4%. Described time point: mouse harvest day 14 after allogeneic transplant. Mouse grafts combined 10^7 T-cell-depleted bone marrow cells with 10^6 splenic CD5+ T cells. The specimen was skin. The receptors here all came from a female BALB/c mouse given C57BL/6 T cells with graft-versus-host disease after an allogeneic hematopoietic cell transplant.

On this clone itself: Mouse gene names apply. The sequence runs out 1 residue before the end of the CDR3; the remainder is reconstructed from the germline J gene. The chain recombines TRBV26 with TRBJ2-5; the D is unclear. The CDR3 runs to 11 residues. Trimming cost V 4 bases and J 6 bases, with 5 bases left between them. Germline CDR1 reads KGHPV; CDR2 reads FQNQEV (reference sequence). Partial CDR3 DNA: TGTGCCAGCAGTCAGACGGACACCCAGTAC. This codes for CASSQTDTQY. The full CDR3 reads CASSQTDTQYF. Supplemented by reference TRBV26 and TRBJ2-5, the full variable domain reads NSKVIQTPRYLVKGQGQKAKMRCIPEKGHPVVFWYQQNKNNEFKFLINFQNQEVLQQIDMTEKRFSAECPSNSPCSLEIQSSEAGDSALYLCASSQTDTQYFGPGTRLLVL.

This clone appeared a few times. Gene and germline names: mouse. The read halts 1 residue ahead of the CDR3 end, with the missing end drawn from the germline J gene. V is TRBV23 and J is TRBJ2-3; the table's TRBD1 call for D was not verified on the DNA. This CDR3 comprises 13 residues. CDR1 is KGHTA and CDR2 is FQNQQP in the germline V gene. The CDR3 here is CSSSQRGAETLYF. The part of the CDR3 DNA that was read is TGCTCCAGCAGTCAAAGGGGTGCAGAAACGCTGTAT.

This clone turned up a few times. Genes and germline come from the mouse. With the read ending 1 residue before the CDR3 end, the germline J gene is used to fill in that end. The chain couples TRBV16 to TRBJ2-5; the D gene is possibly TRBD2 (6 bases). Trimming removed 3 bases at V and 5 bases at J, with 6 bases between. Germline lookup yields CDR1 SGHSA and CDR2 FRNQAP. The CDR3 has 12 amino acids. The DNA read from the CDR3 is TGTGCAAGCAGCTTTGGGGGAGACACCCAGTAC. Amino acid sequence: CASSFGGDTQY. The entire CDR3 is CASSFGGDTQYF.

Relative to its sample, this clone is medium-sized. The gene names here belong to mouse. The read terminates 1 residue before the CDR3 end, so the remaining end is supplied by the germline J gene. V is TRBV5 and J is TRBJ1-1; no reliable D call. V lost 0 bases and J lost 4, with 6 bases in between. The CDR3 consists of 13 residues. Germline lookup yields CDR1 LGHNA and CDR2 YNLKQL (reference sequence). CDR3 protein: CASSQEWITEVFF. The covered CDR3 bases are TGTGCCAGCAGCCAAGAATGGATCACAGAAGTCTTC.

Judged by abundance, this clone is medium-sized. Gene names are the mouse ones. Read coverage stops 1 residue before the CDR3 terminus; the germline J gene supplies the remainder. The rearrangement uses TRBV26 and TRBJ1-3; D gene ambiguous. Germline lookup yields CDR1 KGHPV and CDR2 FQNQEV (reference sequence). Trimming left V 3 bases short and J 0 bases short, with 6 bases between. The CDR3 covers 14 residues. CDR3 DNA, as far as it was read: TGTGCCAGCAGTCTCAAAAATTCTGGAAATACGCTCTAT. Amino acid sequence: CASSLKNSGNTLY. The entire CDR3 protein is CASSLKNSGNTLYF.

This clone is labeled medium-sized. Gene names denote mouse genes. The read comes to an end 1 residue before the CDR3 does, leaving the germline J gene to fill in the end. This same CDR3 is encoded by further DNA sequences in the sample. The chain recombines TRBV26 with TRBJ2-3, with D possibly being TRBD1 (5 bases). Germline V gene lookup returns CDR1 KGHPV and CDR2 FQNQEV (reference sequence). Trimming pared 2 bases from V and 0 bases from J, leaving 6 bases between. The CDR3 is 14 residues long. The CDR3 sequence is CASSLGHSAETLYF. CDR3 bases read: TGTGCCAGCAGTCTGGGACATAGTGCAGAAACGCTGTAT. Variable domain in full (rest from reference TRBV26 and TRBJ2-3): NSKVIQTPRYLVKGQGQKAKMRCIPEKGHPVVFWYQQNKNNEFKFLINFQNQEVLQQIDMTEKRFSAECPSNSPCSLEIQSSEAGDSALYLCASSLGHSAETLYFGSGTRLTVL.

Of note for this clone: Germline and genes here are mouse. Read data end 1 residue before the CDR3 end; the end is taken from the germline J gene. V is TRBV26 and J is TRBJ1-4; D remains ambiguous. Germline V gene data show CDR1 as KGHPV and CDR2 as FQNQEV (reference sequence). Trimming removed 5 bases from V and 4 bases from J, with 5 bases in between. The CDR3 length is 12 residues. The covered CDR3 bases are TGTGCCAGCAGTTACAACAACGAAAGATTATTT. As protein: CASSYNNERLF. The whole CDR3 sequence is CASSYNNERLFF. The entire variable domain, with the rest obtained from reference TRBV26 and TRBJ1-4, is as follows: NSKVIQTPRYLVKGQGQKAKMRCIPEKGHPVVFWYQQNKNNEFKFLINFQNQEVLQQIDMTEKRFSAECPSNSPCSLEIQSSEAGDSALYLCASSYNNERLFFGHGTKLSVL.

A note on this clone: The gene symbols are mouse symbols. The CDR3 extends 1 residue past the end of the read, so its final part is completed from the germline J gene. The V gene is TRBV13-2, the J gene TRBJ2-3; D call uncertain. Trimming pared 1 base from V and 1 base from J, leaving 4 bases between. Looked up from germline, CDR1 is NNHNN and CDR2 is SYGAGS (reference sequence). The CDR3 has 13 residues. The CDR3 bases that were read are TGTGCCAGCGGTGATTTGGGTGCAGAAACGCTGTAT. This encodes CASGDLGAETLY. The full-length CDR3 reads as CASGDLGAETLYF.

Of note for this clone: The genes and germline here are from mouse. The read comes to an end 1 residue before the CDR3 does, leaving the germline J gene to fill in the end. The chain recombines TRBV3 with TRBJ2-5; D may be TRBD2 (7 bases). Trimming removed 4 bases from V and 6 bases from J, with 8 bases in between. From germline, CDR1 is SNHLY and CDR2 FYNGKV (reference sequence). The CDR3 has 12 amino acids. The CDR3 spells CASSSGGDTQYF. Incomplete CDR3 DNA: TGTGCCAGCAGCTCTGGGGGCGACACCCAGTAC.

Points on this clone: The gene names given are mouse names. Read data end 1 residue before the CDR3 end; the end is taken from the germline J gene. The rearrangement links TRBV26 to TRBJ2-4; D may be TRBD1 (6 bases). This CDR3 contains 14 residues. Germline V gene data show CDR1 as KGHPV and CDR2 as FQNQEV (reference sequence). Trimming removed 2 bases at V and 3 bases at J, with 9 bases between. The covered CDR3 bases are TGTGCCAGCAGTCTGCCGGGACAACAAAACACCTTGTAC. It yields the protein CASSLPGQQNTLY. Given in full, the CDR3 is CASSLPGQQNTLYF.

This clone qualifies as medium-sized (0.01 to 0.1%). These gene names are mouse names. The DNA ends 1 residue before the CDR3 does, and the rest of the CDR3 is filled in from the germline J gene. The chain combines TRBV13-1 with TRBJ2-3; D may be TRBD1 (7 bases). The CDR3 spans 17 residues. Trimming removed 0 bases from V and 2 bases from J, with 16 bases in between. Germline V CDR1 and CDR2: NSHNY, SYGAGN. The CDR3 is CASSDAWRGPFAETLYF. The sequenced part of the CDR3 DNA is TGTGCCAGCAGTGATGCATGGAGGGGGCCGTTTGCAGAAACGCTGTAT.

In the case of this clone: The genes and germline here are from mouse. With the read ending 1 residue before the CDR3 end, the germline J gene is used to fill in that end. The genes are TRBV12-2 and TRBJ2-2; weak D call: TRBD2 (7 bases). CDR3 length: 16 residues. V was trimmed by 0 bases and J by 4 bases, leaving 14 bases between them. CDR1 is SGHLS and CDR2 is HYDKME in the germline V gene. CDR3 protein: CASSLEGGDGTGQLYF. The sequenced part of the CDR3 DNA is TGTGCCAGCTCTCTCGAGGGGGGGGACGGCACCGGGCAGCTCTAC.

This clone appeared a few times. Germline and genes: mouse. From the germline J gene comes the end of the CDR3, since the read stops 1 residue before it. The chain carries TRBV23 and TRBJ1-4; the D segment call TRBD1 is taken from the table without a DNA check. The CDR3 has 14 residues. Per the germline V gene, CDR1 is KGHTA and CDR2 is FQNQQP. CDR3 DNA, as far as it was read: TGCTCCAGCAGTAGGACAGTTTCCAACGAAAGATTATTT. Encoded protein: CSSSRTVSNERLF. The entire CDR3 reads CSSSRTVSNERLFF.

A remark on this clone: Gene names denote mouse genes. The read terminates 1 residue before the CDR3 end, so the remaining end is supplied by the germline J gene. V usage is TRBV26 and J usage is TRBJ1-3; possible D gene TRBD1, 6 bases. V was trimmed by 6 bases and J by 0 bases, leaving 9 bases between them. This CDR3 region has 14 residues. CDR1 is KGHPV, CDR2 FQNQEV, per germline (reference sequence). Partial CDR3 DNA: TGTGCCAGCAGCGGGACATATTCTGGAAATACGCTCTAT. Translating it yields CASSGTYSGNTLY. The full-length CDR3 reads as CASSGTYSGNTLYF.

With regard to this clone: Each gene name is a mouse one. Sequencing ends 1 residue short of the CDR3 end; the germline J gene provides the rest. The chain couples TRBV13-2 to TRBJ1-2; 7 nucleotides agree with TRBD1. The CDR3 sequence is 13 residues long. J lost 0 bases, V lost 7 bases, and 3 bases had no gene match. Germline V gene data show CDR1 as NNHNN and CDR2 as SYGAGS (reference sequence). CDR3: CASRQGANSDYTF. The CDR3 bases that were read are TGTGCCAGCAGACAGGGCGCAAACTCCGACTACACC.

To note about this clone: Mouse names are used for the genes. Read data end 1 residue before the CDR3 end; the end is taken from the germline J gene. This chain connects TRBV2 to TRBJ2-1; D uncertain. The germline CDR1 and CDR2 sequences are LGHNA and YSYQKL. This CDR3 is 13 amino acids long. Between the trimmed V and J ends, which lost 0 bases and 3 bases, there was a span of 3 bases. The CDR3 DNA, read in part, is TGTGCCAGCAGCCAAGACAGCTATGCTGAGCAGTTC. This translates into CASSQDSYAEQF. The entire CDR3 protein is CASSQDSYAEQFF.

This clone was counted only a few times. Gene names are the mouse ones. Read coverage stops 1 residue before the CDR3 terminus; the germline J gene supplies the remainder. The chain is built from TRBV1 and TRBJ1-1; D may be TRBD1 (5 bases). V lost 0 bases to trimming and J lost 5 bases, with 7 bases between them. The CDR3 length is 13 residues. Germline CDR1 and CDR2: NSQYPW and LRSPGD (reference sequence). CDR3 bases read: TGCACCTGCAGTGCAGAGAGGGGAACAGAAGTCTTC. Encoded protein: CTCSAERGTEVF. The whole CDR3 protein reads CTCSAERGTEVFF.

About this clone itself: Mouse names are used for the genes. The DNA ends 1 residue before the CDR3 does, and the rest of the CDR3 is filled in from the germline J gene. The sample contains more than one DNA sequence encoding this CDR3. The J gene is TRBJ1-3, the V gene TRBV5; 9 bases align to TRBD1. V shed 1 base and J 4 bases; nucleotides not matched to a gene: 2. The length of the CDR3 is 15 residues. Germline CDR1 reads LGHNA; CDR2 reads YNLKQL (reference sequence). The CDR3 region is CASSQGTGVGNTLYF. The DNA read from the CDR3 is TGTGCCAGCAGCCAAGGGACAGGGGTGGGAAATACGCTCTAT.

With respect to this clone: Here the gene names and germline are mouse. CDR3 in amino acids: CASSLILGGVSAETLYF. The covered CDR3 bases are TGTGCCAGCTCTCTCATCCTGGGGGGGGTTAGTGCAGAAACGCTGTAT. This chain uses TRBV12-2 with TRBJ2-3; 9 bases match TRBD2. Read data end 1 residue before the CDR3 end; the end is taken from the germline J gene. Germline V gene lookup returns CDR1 SGHLS and CDR2 HYDKME. The CDR3 runs 17 residues. Trimming removed 0 bases from V and 0 bases from J; junction bases left unmatched: 6.

This clone is categorized as medium-sized (0.01 to 0.1%). Gene and germline names: mouse. The read falls 1 residue short of the CDR3 end, and the missing part is taken from the germline J gene. This chain connects TRBV26 to TRBJ2-7, with TRBD1 identical over 8 bases. Germline V lookup: CDR1 KGHPV, CDR2 FQNQEV (reference sequence). The trim removed 2 bases at V and 4 bases at J, leaving 1 base unmatched. The CDR3 length is 13 residues. The DNA read from the CDR3 is TGTGCCAGCAGTCTGACAGGGGGGTATGAACAGTAC. It translates to CASSLTGGYEQY. The CDR3 reads in full as CASSLTGGYEQYF.

Comments on this clone: Gene names refer to mouse genes. The part of the CDR3 DNA that was read is TGTGCCAGCAGTCCACAAAATTCCTATAATTCGCCCCTCTAC. Amino acid sequence: CASSPQNSYNSPLY. The whole CDR3 is CASSPQNSYNSPLYF. V and J are TRBV26 and TRBJ1-6, with D unresolved. The read is 1 residue too short to cover the CDR3 end, so that end is filled in from the germline J gene. TRBJ1-6 is an ORF, with its function uncertain. The length of the CDR3 is 15 residues. CDR1 is KGHPV, CDR2 FQNQEV, per germline (reference sequence). Trimming shortened V by 4 bases and J by 0 bases, and 7 bases separated the two germline ends.

The sample holds a few counts of this clone. The germline and genes are mouse ones. The CDR3 is cut off 1 residue early in the read; its end comes from the germline J gene. The rearrangement links TRBV19 to TRBJ1-4, with D unresolved. Trimming took 7 bases from V and 0 from J, leaving 7 bases between them. From germline, CDR1 is FNHDT and CDR2 SITEND (reference sequence). The CDR3 sequence is 13 residues long. The CDR3: CASRQISNERLFF. Partial CDR3 DNA: TGTGCCAGCCGGCAGATTTCCAACGAAAGATTATTT.

As to this clone: Any gene name here is a mouse gene name. The read terminates 1 residue before the CDR3 end, so the remaining end is supplied by the germline J gene. The chain joins TRBV15 to TRBJ1-3; maybe TRBD1 (6 bases). CDR3 length: 13 amino acids. The germline CDR1 and CDR2 sequences are SGHND and FRSKSL. Trimming took 4 bases from V and 3 from J, leaving 7 bases between them. The CDR3 protein is CASSSGVGNTLYF. Partial CDR3 DNA: TGTGCCAGCAGTTCAGGGGTTGGAAATACGCTCTAT. Supplemented by reference TRBV15 and TRBJ1-3, the full variable domain reads DAGVTQTPRHEVAEKGQTIILKCEPVSGHNDLFWYRQTKIQGLELLSYFRSKSLMEDGGAFKDRFKAEMLNSSFSTLKIQPTEPKDSAVYLCASSSGVGNTLYFGEGSRLIVV.

This clone has a handful of counts. Gene names follow the mouse nomenclature. The missing CDR3 end, 1 residue past where the read stops, is filled in from the germline J gene. J is TRBJ1-1 and V is TRBV1; TRBD1 matches 12 bases. The CDR3 has 15 amino acids. The trim removed 4 bases at V and 1 base at J, leaving 1 base unmatched. Germline-derived CDR1 and CDR2 are NSQYPW and LRSPGD (reference sequence). The CDR3 spells CTCSVGQGANTEVFF. The CDR3 bases that were read are TGCACCTGCAGTGTGGGACAGGGGGCGAACACAGAAGTCTTC.

Notes on this clone: Each gene name is a mouse one. Read data end 1 residue before the CDR3 end; the end is taken from the germline J gene. V is TRBV20 and J is TRBJ1-1; D uncertain. V was cut by 4 bases and J by 4 bases, with 10 bases left in between. CDR1 and CDR2 (germline): GFQATS, STVNSAI. CDR3 length: 12 amino acids. The CDR3 region is CGATPGGTEVFF. Partial CDR3 DNA: TGTGGTGCTACCCCCGGAGGCACAGAAGTCTTC.

This clone counts as medium-sized. The gene names given are mouse names. The CDR3 end is not reached by the read, which stops 1 residue before it; the germline J gene fills it in. The gene calls are TRBV5 and TRBJ1-6; D remains ambiguous. TRBJ1-6 falls under the ORF class, with uncertain function. With 3 bases removed from V and 1 base from J, the gap between germline ends came to 4 bases. From germline, CDR1 is LGHNA and CDR2 YNLKQL (reference sequence). The CDR3 is made up of 14 amino acids. The CDR3 DNA, read in part, is TGTGCCAGCAGCCAGGGGTCCTATAATTCGCCCCTCTAC. Protein sequence: CASSQGSYNSPLY. The entire CDR3 sequence reads CASSQGSYNSPLYF.

In its sample, this clone was seen a few times. These gene names are mouse names. Read sequence stops 1 residue before the CDR3 end, and the germline J gene provides the missing end. V is TRBV26 and J is TRBJ2-7; D may be TRBD2 (6 bases). The CDR3 sequence is 12 residues long. Trimming took 0 bases from V and 6 from J, leaving 6 bases between them. Per germline, CDR1 KGHPV and CDR2 FQNQEV (reference sequence). The sequenced part of the CDR3 DNA is TGTGCCAGCAGTCTGTCGGGGGGTGAACAGTAC. Its translation is CASSLSGGEQY. The full CDR3 is CASSLSGGEQYF. The full variable domain, with the rest looked up from reference TRBV26 and TRBJ2-7, is NSKVIQTPRYLVKGQGQKAKMRCIPEKGHPVVFWYQQNKNNEFKFLINFQNQEVLQQIDMTEKRFSAECPSNSPCSLEIQSSEAGDSALYLCASSLSGGEQYFGPGTRLTVL.